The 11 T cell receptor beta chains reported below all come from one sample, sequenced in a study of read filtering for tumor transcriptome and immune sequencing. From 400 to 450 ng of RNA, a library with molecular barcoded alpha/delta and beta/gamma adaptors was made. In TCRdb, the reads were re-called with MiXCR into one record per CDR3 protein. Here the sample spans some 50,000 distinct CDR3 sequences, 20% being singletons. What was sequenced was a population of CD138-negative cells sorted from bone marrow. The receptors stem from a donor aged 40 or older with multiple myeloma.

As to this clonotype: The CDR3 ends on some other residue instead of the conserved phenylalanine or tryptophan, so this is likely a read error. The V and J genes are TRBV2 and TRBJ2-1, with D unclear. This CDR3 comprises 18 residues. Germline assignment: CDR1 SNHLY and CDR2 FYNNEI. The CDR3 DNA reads TGTGCCAGCAGTGGGACGGATCCCCGAATAAGTTCCTACAACGAGCAGTTCTCC. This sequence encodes CASSGTDPRISSYNEQFS.

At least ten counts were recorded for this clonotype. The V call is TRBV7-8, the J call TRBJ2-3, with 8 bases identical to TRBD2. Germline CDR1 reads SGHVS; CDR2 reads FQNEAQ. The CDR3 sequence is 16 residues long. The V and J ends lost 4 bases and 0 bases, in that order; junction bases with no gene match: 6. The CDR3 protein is CASSSPGGISTDTQYF. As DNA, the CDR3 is TGTGCCAGCAGCTCCCCGGGGGGGATTAGCACAGATACGCAGTATTTT.

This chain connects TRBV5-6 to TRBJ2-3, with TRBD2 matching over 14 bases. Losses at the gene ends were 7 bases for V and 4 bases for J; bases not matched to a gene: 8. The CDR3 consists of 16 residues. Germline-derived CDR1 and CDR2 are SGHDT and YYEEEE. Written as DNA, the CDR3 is TGTGCCAGCGGCCCGGGACTAGCGGGAGCGGCAGATACGCAGTATTTT. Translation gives CASGPGLAGAADTQYF.

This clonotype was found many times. CDR3 sequence: CASSPTSGRVGETQYF. CDR3 nucleotide sequence: TGTGCCAGCAGCCCCACTAGCGGGAGGGTGGGAGAGACCCAGTACTTC. The V gene is TRBV7-2, the J gene TRBJ2-5, with TRBD2 identical over 13 bases. Germline CDR1 and CDR2: SGHTA and FQGNSA. V dropped 5 bases and J dropped 4; count of bases not matched to a gene: 7. The CDR3 has 16 amino acids.

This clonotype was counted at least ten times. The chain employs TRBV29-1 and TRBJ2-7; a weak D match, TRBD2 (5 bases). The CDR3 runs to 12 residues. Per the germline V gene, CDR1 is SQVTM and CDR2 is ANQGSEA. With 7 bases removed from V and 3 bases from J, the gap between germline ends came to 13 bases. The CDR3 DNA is TGCAGCGGTACCGGACTGAACTACGAGCAGTACTTC. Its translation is CSGTGLNYEQYF.

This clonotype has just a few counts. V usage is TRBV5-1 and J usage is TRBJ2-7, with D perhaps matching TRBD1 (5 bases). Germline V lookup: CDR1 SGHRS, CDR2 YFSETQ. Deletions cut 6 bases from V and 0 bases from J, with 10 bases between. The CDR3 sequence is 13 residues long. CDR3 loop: CASTSQGSYEQYF. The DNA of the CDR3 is TGCGCCAGCACCAGTCAGGGCTCCTACGAGCAGTACTTC.

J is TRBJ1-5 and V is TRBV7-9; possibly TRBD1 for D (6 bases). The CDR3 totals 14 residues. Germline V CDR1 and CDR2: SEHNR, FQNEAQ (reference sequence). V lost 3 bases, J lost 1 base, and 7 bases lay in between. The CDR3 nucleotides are TGTGCCAGCAGCTTCGGACAGAGCAATCAGCCCCAGCATTTT. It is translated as CASSFGQSNQPQHF.

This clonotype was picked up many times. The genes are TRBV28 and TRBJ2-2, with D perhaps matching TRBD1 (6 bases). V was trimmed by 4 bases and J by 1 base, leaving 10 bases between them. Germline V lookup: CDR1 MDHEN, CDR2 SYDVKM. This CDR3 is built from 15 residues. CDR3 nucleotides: TGTGCCAGCAGTTCTCAGACAGGGAACACCGGGGAGCTGTTTTTT. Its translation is CASSSQTGNTGELFF.

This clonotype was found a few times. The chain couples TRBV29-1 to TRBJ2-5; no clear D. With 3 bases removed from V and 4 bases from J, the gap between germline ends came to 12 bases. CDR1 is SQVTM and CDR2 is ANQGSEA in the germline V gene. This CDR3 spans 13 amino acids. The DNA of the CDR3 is TGCAGCGTTGACTCGCCCCCGATAGAGACCCAGTACTTC. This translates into CSVDSPPIETQYF.

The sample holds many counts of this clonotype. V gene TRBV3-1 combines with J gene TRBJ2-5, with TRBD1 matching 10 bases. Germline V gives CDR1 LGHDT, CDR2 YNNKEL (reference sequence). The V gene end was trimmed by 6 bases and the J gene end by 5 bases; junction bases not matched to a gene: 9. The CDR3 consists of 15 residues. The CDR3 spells CASSPTTGGEETQYF. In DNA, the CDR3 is TGTGCCAGCAGTCCTACGACAGGGGGCGAGGAGACCCAGTACTTC.

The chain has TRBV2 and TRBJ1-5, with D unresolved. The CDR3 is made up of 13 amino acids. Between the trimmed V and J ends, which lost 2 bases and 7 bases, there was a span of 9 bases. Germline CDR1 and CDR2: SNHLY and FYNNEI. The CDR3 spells CASSESERQPQHF. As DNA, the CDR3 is TGTGCCAGCAGTGAATCGGAGAGGCAGCCCCAGCATTTT.